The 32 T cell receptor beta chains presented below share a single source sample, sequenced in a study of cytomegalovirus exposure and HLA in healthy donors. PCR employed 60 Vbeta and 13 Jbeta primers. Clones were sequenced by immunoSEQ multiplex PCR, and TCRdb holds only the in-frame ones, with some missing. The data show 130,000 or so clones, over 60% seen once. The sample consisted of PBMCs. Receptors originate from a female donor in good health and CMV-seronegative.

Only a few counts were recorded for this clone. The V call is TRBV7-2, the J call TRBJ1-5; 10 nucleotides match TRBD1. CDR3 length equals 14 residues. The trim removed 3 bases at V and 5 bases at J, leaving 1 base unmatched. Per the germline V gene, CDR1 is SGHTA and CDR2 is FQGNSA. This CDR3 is CASSFGTGDQPQHF. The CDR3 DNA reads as TGTGCCAGCAGCTTTGGGACAGGGGATCAGCCCCAGCATTTT.

This CDR3 is CASSVQGFNTGELFF. CDR3 nucleotides: TGTGCCAGCAGCGTACAGGGGTTCAACACCGGGGAGCTGTTTTTT. The chain employs TRBV9 and TRBJ2-2; D is possibly TRBD1 (6 bases). Trimming cost V 1 base and J 2 bases, with 9 bases left between them. Germline CDR1 SGDLS, CDR2 YYNGEE. The CDR3 covers 15 residues.

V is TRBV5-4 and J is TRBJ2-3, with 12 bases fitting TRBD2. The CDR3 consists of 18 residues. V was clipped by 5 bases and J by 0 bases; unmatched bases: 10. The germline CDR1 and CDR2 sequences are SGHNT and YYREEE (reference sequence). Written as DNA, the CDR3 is TGTGCCAGCAGTCTTTCTAGCGGGGGGGTAGCTAGCACAGATACGCAGTATTTT. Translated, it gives CASSLSSGGVASTDTQYF.

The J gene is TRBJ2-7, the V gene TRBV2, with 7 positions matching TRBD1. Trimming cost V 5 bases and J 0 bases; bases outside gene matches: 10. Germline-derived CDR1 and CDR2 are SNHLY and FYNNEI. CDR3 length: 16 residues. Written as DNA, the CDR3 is TGTGCCAGCAGTAAACGGACAGGCTTGAGCTCCTACGAGCAGTACTTC. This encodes CASSKRTGLSSYEQYF.

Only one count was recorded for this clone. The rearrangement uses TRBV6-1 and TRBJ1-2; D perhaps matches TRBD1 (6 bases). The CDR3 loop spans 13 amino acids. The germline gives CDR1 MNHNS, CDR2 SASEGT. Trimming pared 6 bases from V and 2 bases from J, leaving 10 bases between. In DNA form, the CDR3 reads TGTGCCAGCAGCGATACAGGGAACTATGGCTACACCTTC. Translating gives CASSDTGNYGYTF.

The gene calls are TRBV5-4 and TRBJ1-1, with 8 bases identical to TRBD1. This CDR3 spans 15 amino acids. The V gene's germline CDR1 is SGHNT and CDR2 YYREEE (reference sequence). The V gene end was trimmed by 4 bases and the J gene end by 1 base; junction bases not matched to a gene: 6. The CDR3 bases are TGTGCCAGCAGCGTTGGGGGGACAGGGAACACTGAAGCTTTCTTT. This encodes CASSVGGTGNTEAFF.

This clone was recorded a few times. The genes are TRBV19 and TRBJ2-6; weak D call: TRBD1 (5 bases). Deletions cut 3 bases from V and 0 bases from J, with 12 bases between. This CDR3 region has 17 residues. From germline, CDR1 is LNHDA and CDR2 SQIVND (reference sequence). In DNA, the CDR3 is TGTGCCAGTAGTATCCGTGTTGGGGCCTCTGGGGCCAACGTCCTGACTTTC. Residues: CASSIRVGASGANVLTF.

The CDR3 spells CASSPLTGSNFGGYTF. The CDR3 bases are TGTGCCAGCAGCCCGCTGACAGGGTCAAACTTTGGTGGCTACACCTTC. The rearrangement joins TRBV11-2 to TRBJ1-2, with 7 bases matching TRBD1. Germline loops: CDR1 SGHAT, CDR2 FQNNGV. The V gene end was trimmed by 5 bases and the J gene end by 7 bases; junction bases not matched to a gene: 16. The length of the CDR3 is 16 residues.

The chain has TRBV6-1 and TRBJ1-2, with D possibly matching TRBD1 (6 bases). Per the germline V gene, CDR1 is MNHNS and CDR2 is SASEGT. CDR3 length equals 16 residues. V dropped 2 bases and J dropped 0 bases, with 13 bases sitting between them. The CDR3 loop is CASSEYRTEANYGYTF. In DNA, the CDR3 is TGTGCCAGCAGTGAATATCGGACAGAAGCTAACTATGGCTACACCTTC.

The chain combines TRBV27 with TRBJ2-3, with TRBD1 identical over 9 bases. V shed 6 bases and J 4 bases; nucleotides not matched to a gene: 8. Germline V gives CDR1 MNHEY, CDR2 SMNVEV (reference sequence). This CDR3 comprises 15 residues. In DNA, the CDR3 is TGTGCCAGCAGGGGGACAGGGAAGAGGGCAGATACGCAGTATTTT. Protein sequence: CASRGTGKRADTQYF.

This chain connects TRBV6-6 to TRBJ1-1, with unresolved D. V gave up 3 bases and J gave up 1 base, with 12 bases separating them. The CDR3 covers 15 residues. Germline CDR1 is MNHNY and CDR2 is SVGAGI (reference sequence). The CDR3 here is CASSYLAHTNTEAFF. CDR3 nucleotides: TGTGCCAGCAGTTATTTGGCACATACGAACACTGAAGCTTTCTTT.

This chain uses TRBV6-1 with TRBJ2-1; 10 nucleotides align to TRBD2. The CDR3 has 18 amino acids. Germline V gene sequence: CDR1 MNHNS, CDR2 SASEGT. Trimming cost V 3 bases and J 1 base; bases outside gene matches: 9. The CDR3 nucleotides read TGTGCCAGCAGTGAGTGGCTAGCGGGGGACCTTTCCTACAATGAGCAGTTCTTC. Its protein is CASSEWLAGDLSYNEQFF.

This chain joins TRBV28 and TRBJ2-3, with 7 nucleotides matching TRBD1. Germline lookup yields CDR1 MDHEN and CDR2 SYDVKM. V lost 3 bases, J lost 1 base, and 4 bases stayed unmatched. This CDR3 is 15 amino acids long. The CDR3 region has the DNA TGTGCCAGCAGTTTGAGGGGGCGAGGCACAGATACGCAGTATTTT. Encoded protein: CASSLRGRGTDTQYF.

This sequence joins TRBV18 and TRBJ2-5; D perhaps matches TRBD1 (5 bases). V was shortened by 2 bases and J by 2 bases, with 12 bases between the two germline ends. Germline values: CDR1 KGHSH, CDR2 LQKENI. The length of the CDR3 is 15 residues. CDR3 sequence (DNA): TGTGCCAGCTCACCATCTTTCAGGGCTCAAGAGACCCAGTACTTC. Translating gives CASSPSFRAQETQYF.

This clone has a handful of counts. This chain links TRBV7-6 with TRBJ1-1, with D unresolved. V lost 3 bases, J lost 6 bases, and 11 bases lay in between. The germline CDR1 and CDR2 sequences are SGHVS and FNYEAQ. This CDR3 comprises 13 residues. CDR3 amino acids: CASSLGSRAEAFF. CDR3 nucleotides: TGTGCCAGCAGCTTGGGTTCCCGGGCTGAAGCTTTCTTT.

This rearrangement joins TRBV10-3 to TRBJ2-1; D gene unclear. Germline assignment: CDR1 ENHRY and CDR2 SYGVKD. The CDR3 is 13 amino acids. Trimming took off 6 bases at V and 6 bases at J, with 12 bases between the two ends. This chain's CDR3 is CAIRELPGNEQFF. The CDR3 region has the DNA TGTGCCATCAGAGAACTTCCTGGCAATGAGCAGTTCTTC.

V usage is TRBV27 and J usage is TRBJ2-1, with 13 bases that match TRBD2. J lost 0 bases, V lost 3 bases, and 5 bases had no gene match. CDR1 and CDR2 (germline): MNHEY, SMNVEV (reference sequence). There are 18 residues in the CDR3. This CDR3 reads CASSFVWTSGSSYNEQFF. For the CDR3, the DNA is TGTGCCAGCAGTTTTGTGTGGACTAGCGGGAGCTCCTACAATGAGCAGTTCTTC.

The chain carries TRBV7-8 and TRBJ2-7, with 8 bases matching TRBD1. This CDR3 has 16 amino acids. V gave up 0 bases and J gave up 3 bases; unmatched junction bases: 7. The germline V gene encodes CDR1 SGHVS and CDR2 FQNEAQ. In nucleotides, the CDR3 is TGTGCCAGCAGCTTAGCCCCCCGACAGGGGTTCTACGAGCAGTACTTC. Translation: CASSLAPRQGFYEQYF.

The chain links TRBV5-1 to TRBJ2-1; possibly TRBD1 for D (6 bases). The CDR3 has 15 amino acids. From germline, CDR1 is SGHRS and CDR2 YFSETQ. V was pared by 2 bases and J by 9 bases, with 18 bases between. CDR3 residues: CASSFRPQGLSEQFF. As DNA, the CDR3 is TGCGCCAGCAGCTTCCGGCCCCAGGGGCTCAGTGAGCAGTTCTTC.

The CDR3 bases are TGTGCCAGCAGCTTAGAATCGCTGGGTGGGACAGCGGAGACCCAGTACTTC. Translating it yields CASSLESLGGTAETQYF. The chain is built from TRBV7-9 and TRBJ2-5; 7 bases are shared with TRBD1. The germline V gene encodes CDR1 SEHNR and CDR2 FQNEAQ (reference sequence). The CDR3 has 17 amino acids. The V and J ends lost 1 base and 5 bases, in that order; junction bases with no gene match: 13. The variable domain in full, completed from reference TRBV7-9 and TRBJ2-5, reads DTGVSQNPRHKITKRGQNVTFRCDPISEHNRLYWYRQTLGQGPEFLTYFQNEAQLEKSRLLSDRFSAERPKGSFSTLEIQRTEQGDSAMYLCASSLESLGGTAETQYFGPGTRLLVL.

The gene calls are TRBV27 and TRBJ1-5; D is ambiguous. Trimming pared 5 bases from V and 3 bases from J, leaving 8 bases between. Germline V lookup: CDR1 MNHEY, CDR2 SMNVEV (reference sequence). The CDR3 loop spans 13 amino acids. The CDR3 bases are TGTGCCAGCAGTCCCCGGGACAATCAGCCCCAGCATTTT. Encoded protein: CASSPRDNQPQHF.

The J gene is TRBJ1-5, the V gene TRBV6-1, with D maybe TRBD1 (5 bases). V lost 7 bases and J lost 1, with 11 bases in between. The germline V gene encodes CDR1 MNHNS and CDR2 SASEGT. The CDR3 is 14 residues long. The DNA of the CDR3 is TGTGCCAGCACCGGCAGGGTGAGCAATCAGCCCCAGCATTTT. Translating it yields CASTGRVSNQPQHF.

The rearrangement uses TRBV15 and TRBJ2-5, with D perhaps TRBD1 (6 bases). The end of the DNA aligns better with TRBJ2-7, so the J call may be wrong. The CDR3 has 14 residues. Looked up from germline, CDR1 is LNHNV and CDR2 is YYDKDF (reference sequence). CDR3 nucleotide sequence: TGTGCCACCAGCAGAGGAGGTGGGGGCGGCGAGCAGTACTTC. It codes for CATSRGGGGGEQYF.

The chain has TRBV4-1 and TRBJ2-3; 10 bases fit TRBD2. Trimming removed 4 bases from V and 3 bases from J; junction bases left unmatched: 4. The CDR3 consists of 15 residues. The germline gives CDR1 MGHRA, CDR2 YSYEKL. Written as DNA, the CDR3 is TGCGCCAGCAGCCCCGCAGCGGGAGGGACAGATACGCAGTATTTT. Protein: CASSPAAGGTDTQYF.

The CDR3 protein is CASSLGRGGGYSNQPQHF. CDR3 DNA sequence: TGTGCCAGCAGCTTGGGAAGGGGAGGGGGGTATAGCAATCAGCCCCAGCATTTT. The V call is TRBV5-6, the J call TRBJ1-5, with TRBD1 as a possible D gene (6 bases). CDR3 length: 18 amino acids. From germline, CDR1 is SGHDT and CDR2 YYEEEE. Trimming removed 0 bases at V and 0 bases at J, with 16 bases between.

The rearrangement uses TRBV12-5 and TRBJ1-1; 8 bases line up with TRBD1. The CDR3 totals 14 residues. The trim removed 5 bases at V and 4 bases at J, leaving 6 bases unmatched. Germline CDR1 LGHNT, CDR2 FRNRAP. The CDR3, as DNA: TGTGCTAGTGGTCCGGGACAGGTTGGCACTGAAGCTTTCTTT. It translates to CASGPGQVGTEAFF.

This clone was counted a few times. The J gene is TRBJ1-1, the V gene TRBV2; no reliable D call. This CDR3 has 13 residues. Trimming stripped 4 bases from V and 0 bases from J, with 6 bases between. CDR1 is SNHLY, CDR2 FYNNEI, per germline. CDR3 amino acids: CASSGGVNTEAFF. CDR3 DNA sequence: TGTGCCAGCAGTGGAGGAGTGAACACTGAAGCTTTCTTT.

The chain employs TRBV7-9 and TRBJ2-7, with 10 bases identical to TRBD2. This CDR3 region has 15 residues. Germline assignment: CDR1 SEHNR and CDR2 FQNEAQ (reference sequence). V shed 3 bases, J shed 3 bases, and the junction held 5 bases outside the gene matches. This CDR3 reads CASSFEAGGHYEQYF. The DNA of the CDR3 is TGTGCCAGCAGCTTCGAAGCGGGGGGGCACTACGAGCAGTACTTC.

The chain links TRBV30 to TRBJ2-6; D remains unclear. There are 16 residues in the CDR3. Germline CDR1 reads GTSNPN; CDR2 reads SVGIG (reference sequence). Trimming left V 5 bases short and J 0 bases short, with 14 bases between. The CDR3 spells CAWSGSSSSGANVLTF. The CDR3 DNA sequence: TGTGCCTGGTCAGGATCCTCGAGCTCTGGGGCCAACGTCCTGACTTTC. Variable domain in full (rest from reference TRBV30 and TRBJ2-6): SQTIHQWPATLVQPVGSPLSLECTVEGTSNPNLYWYRQAAGRGLQLLFYSVGIGQISSEVPQNLSASRPQDRQFILSSKKLLLSDSGFYLCAWSGSSSSGANVLTFGAGSRLTVL.

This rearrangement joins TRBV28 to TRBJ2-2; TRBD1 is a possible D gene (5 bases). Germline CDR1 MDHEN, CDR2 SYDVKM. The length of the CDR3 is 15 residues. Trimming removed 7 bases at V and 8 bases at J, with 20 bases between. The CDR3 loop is CASTPFQGPGGELFF. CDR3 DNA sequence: TGTGCCAGCACCCCCTTCCAGGGCCCGGGTGGGGAGCTGTTTTTT.

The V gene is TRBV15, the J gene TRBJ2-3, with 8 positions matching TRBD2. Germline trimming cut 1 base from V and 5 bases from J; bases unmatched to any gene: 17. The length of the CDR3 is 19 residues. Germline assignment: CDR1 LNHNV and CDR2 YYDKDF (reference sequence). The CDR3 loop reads CATSRAEGGGQVEEDTQYF. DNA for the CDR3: TGTGCCACCAGCAGAGCGGAAGGCGGGGGGCAGGTCGAGGAAGATACGCAGTATTTT.

The CDR3: CASSSLAGADGEQYF. CDR3 DNA: TGTGCCAGCAGCTCCTTAGCGGGAGCTGACGGCGAGCAGTACTTC. The J gene is TRBJ2-7, the V gene TRBV11-3, with 9 bases fitting TRBD2. The junction had 10 bases not matched to a gene; V was cut back by 4 bases and J by 6 bases. The CDR3 runs to 15 residues. Germline values: CDR1 SGHNT, CDR2 YENEEA.